The next 2 T cell receptor beta chains were all read from a single sample in a study of OX40 agonist ivuxolimab in advanced cancers. Profiled with immunoSEQ multiplex PCR; TCRdb holds only in-frame clones, not every one. Found here are approximately 22,000 clones, around 85% of them singletons; the top ten hold more than 30%. The material sequenced was CD4+ or CD8+ T cells sorted from blood, taken in a trial of the OX40 agonist ivuxolimab. The receptors derive from an adult with an advanced solid tumor such as melanoma, head and neck, liver or kidney cancer.

The chain couples TRBV5-4 to TRBJ2-7, with a weak D call TRBD1 (6 bases). The ends were cut back, 3 bases at V and 6 bases at J, with 19 bases in the middle. The CDR3 has 15 residues. Germline values: CDR1 SGHNT, CDR2 YYREEE (reference sequence). The CDR3 sequence is CASSWGDTGLGEQYF. In nucleotides, the CDR3 is TGTGCCAGCAGCTGGGGAGATACAGGGTTGGGCGAGCAGTACTTC. Full variable domain (missing parts from reference TRBV5-4 and TRBJ2-7): ETGVTQSPTHLIKTRGQQVTLRCSSQSGHNTVSWYQQALGQGPQFIFQYYREEENGRGNFPPRFSGLQFPNYSSELNVNALELDDSALYLCASSWGDTGLGEQYFGPGTRLTVT.

J is TRBJ2-1 and V is TRBV27, with 7 bases fitting TRBD1. CDR3 size: 14 residues. Germline CDR1 and CDR2: MNHEY and SMNVEV (reference sequence). V shed 10 bases, J shed 6 bases, and the junction held 12 bases outside the gene matches. The CDR3 loop is CATALRTGLNEQFF. CDR3 DNA sequence: TGTGCCACCGCCCTCAGGACAGGTCTCAATGAGCAGTTCTTC.